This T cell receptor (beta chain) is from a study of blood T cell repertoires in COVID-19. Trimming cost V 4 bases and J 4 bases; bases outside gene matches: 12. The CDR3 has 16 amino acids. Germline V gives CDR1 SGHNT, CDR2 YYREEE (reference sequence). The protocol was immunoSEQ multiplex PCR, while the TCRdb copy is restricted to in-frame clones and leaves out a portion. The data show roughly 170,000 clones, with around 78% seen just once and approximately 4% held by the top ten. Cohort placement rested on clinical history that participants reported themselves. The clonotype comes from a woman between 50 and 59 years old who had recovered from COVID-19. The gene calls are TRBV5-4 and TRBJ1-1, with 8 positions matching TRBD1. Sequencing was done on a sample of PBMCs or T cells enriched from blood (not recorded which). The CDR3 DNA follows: TGTGCCAGCAGCGTGAACCGCGGACAGGGCGGCACTGAAGCTTTCTTT. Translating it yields CASSVNRGQGGTEAFF.